A selection of T cell receptor beta chains follows, all from one sample in a study of identical twins. Via MiXCR, TCRdb re-called the 5' RACE reads, giving one row per CDR3 protein. The sample includes approximately 690,000 distinct CDR3 sequences, roughly 6.2% of them seen just once. The sequencing input was naive T cells sorted from blood. Receptor source: a man in his late teens or twenties in good health. Both conserved end residues are part of each CDR3. D genes are given only for firm matches. The size field is filled for only some rows; it gives once, few, many or a size class.

abundance: many; d_gene: -; j_gene: TRBJ2-1; v_gene: TRBV5-1; CDR3aa: CASSSKGQLPYNEQFF; CDR3nt: TGCGCCAGCAGCTCGAAGGGGCAGCTGCCCTACAATGAGCAGTTCTTC
abundance: -; d_gene: -; j_gene: TRBJ2-5; v_gene: TRBV7-2; CDR3aa: CASSRLTLGETQYF; CDR3nt: TGTGCCAGCAGCCGACTGACTTTGGGGGAGACCCAGTACTTC
abundance: many; d_gene: -; j_gene: TRBJ2-7; v_gene: TRBV11-2; CDR3aa: CASSPGRVGEQYF; CDR3nt: TGTGCCAGCAGCCCGGGCAGGGTAGGCGAGCAGTACTTC
abundance: -; d_gene: -; j_gene: TRBJ2-4; v_gene: TRBV3-1; CDR3aa: CASRDTGKNIQYF; CDR3nt: TGTGCCAGCAGAGATACCGGCAAAAACATTCAGTACTTC
abundance: -; d_gene: -; j_gene: TRBJ2-1; v_gene: TRBV14; CDR3aa: CASSPPSPGSDNEQFF; CDR3nt: TGTGCCAGCAGCCCCCCCAGCCCCGGGTCGGACAATGAGCAGTTCTTC
abundance: many; d_gene: -; j_gene: TRBJ1-1; v_gene: TRBV10-3; CDR3aa: CAISEEAMNTEAFF; CDR3nt: TGTGCCATCAGTGAGGAGGCGATGAACACTGAAGCTTTCTTT
abundance: many; d_gene: TRBD1; j_gene: TRBJ1-1; v_gene: TRBV29-1; CDR3aa: CSVAYRGRAGPEAFF; CDR3nt: TGCAGCGTTGCCTACAGGGGGCGAGCTGGCCCTGAAGCTTTCTTT
abundance: many; d_gene: TRBD2; j_gene: TRBJ2-1; v_gene: TRBV29-1; CDR3aa: CSVLLGGYNEQFF; CDR3nt: TGCAGCGTGCTTTTGGGGGGGTACAATGAGCAGTTCTTC
abundance: many; d_gene: TRBD2; j_gene: TRBJ2-1; v_gene: TRBV7-3; CDR3aa: CASSPRTSGRASTNEQFF; CDR3nt: TGTGCCAGCAGCCCTAGGACTAGCGGGAGGGCCTCGACGAATGAGCAGTTCTTC
abundance: -; d_gene: TRBD2; j_gene: TRBJ2-3; v_gene: TRBV5-1; CDR3aa: CASSSGLAGVQSTDTQYF; CDR3nt: TGCGCCAGCAGCTCGGGACTAGCGGGAGTCCAAAGCACAGATACGCAGTATTTT
abundance: -; d_gene: -; j_gene: TRBJ2-1; v_gene: TRBV5-1; CDR3aa: CASSLVTSQLRNEQFF; CDR3nt: TGCGCCAGCAGCTTGGTTACTAGTCAATTGAGGAATGAGCAGTTCTTC
abundance: many; d_gene: -; j_gene: TRBJ1-2; v_gene: TRBV12-3/TRBV12-4; CDR3aa: CASRGGGILYGYTF; CDR3nt: TGTGCCAGCAGGGGGGGAGGGATCCTCTATGGCTACACCTTC
abundance: many; d_gene: -; j_gene: TRBJ2-1; v_gene: TRBV5-5; CDR3aa: CASSLESKSYNEQFF; CDR3nt: TGTGCCAGCAGCTTGGAAAGCAAATCCTACAATGAGCAGTTCTTC
abundance: few; d_gene: -; j_gene: TRBJ2-2; v_gene: TRBV24-1; CDR3aa: CATMAGLGPGELFF; CDR3nt: TGTGCCACCATGGCCGGACTCGGGCCCGGGGAGCTGTTTTTT
abundance: -; d_gene: -; j_gene: TRBJ2-3; v_gene: TRBV11-2; CDR3aa: CASSLVLGAGPGDTQYF; CDR3nt: TGTGCCAGCAGCTTAGTATTAGGGGCAGGCCCGGGAGATACGCAGTATTTT
abundance: -; d_gene: TRBD2; j_gene: TRBJ2-1; v_gene: TRBV3-1; CDR3aa: CASSQYSGDYNEQFF; CDR3nt: TGTGCCAGCAGCCAATACAGCGGGGACTACAATGAGCAGTTCTTC
abundance: few; d_gene: -; j_gene: TRBJ2-1; v_gene: TRBV18; CDR3aa: CASSRRAGDEQFF; CDR3nt: TGTGCCAGCTCACGGAGGGCTGGTGATGAGCAGTTCTTC
abundance: many; d_gene: -; j_gene: TRBJ2-1; v_gene: TRBV11-2; CDR3aa: CASSLGRAAGSYNEQFF; CDR3nt: TGTGCCAGCAGCTTAGGTCGGGCTGCTGGCTCCTACAATGAGCAGTTCTTC
abundance: many; d_gene: TRBD2; j_gene: TRBJ2-7; v_gene: TRBV11-2; CDR3aa: CASSLFTGGRYEQYF; CDR3nt: TGTGCCAGCAGCTTATTTACGGGAGGGCGCTACGAGCAGTACTTC
abundance: many; d_gene: -; j_gene: TRBJ2-1; v_gene: TRBV29-1; CDR3aa: CSVEGGDHYNEQFF; CDR3nt: TGCAGCGTTGAAGGAGGGGACCACTACAATGAGCAGTTCTTC
abundance: -; d_gene: TRBD2; j_gene: TRBJ2-1; v_gene: TRBV7-3; CDR3aa: CASSLPVAGGPDNEQFF; CDR3nt: TGTGCCAGCAGCTTACCTGTAGCGGGAGGGCCCGACAATGAGCAGTTCTTC
abundance: -; d_gene: TRBD2; j_gene: TRBJ2-1; v_gene: TRBV14; CDR3aa: CASSPGGPLGRNEQFF; CDR3nt: TGTGCCAGCAGCCCGGGAGGTCCCCTGGGGCGCAATGAGCAGTTCTTC
abundance: many; d_gene: -; j_gene: TRBJ1-3; v_gene: TRBV6-1; CDR3aa: CASSLENFGNTIYF; CDR3nt: TGTGCCAGCAGCCTAGAGAATTTTGGAAACACCATATATTTT
abundance: -; d_gene: TRBD2; j_gene: TRBJ2-7; v_gene: TRBV20-1; CDR3aa: CSASRGLAGARSSYEQYF; CDR3nt: TGCAGTGCTAGTCGGGGTCTAGCGGGAGCGAGAAGCTCCTACGAGCAGTACTTC
abundance: few; d_gene: -; j_gene: TRBJ1-1; v_gene: TRBV4-3; CDR3aa: CASSQARENWNTEAFF; CDR3nt: TGCGCCAGCAGCCAAGCTCGAGAGAATTGGAACACTGAAGCTTTCTTT
abundance: few; d_gene: TRBD2; j_gene: TRBJ2-1; v_gene: TRBV4-1; CDR3aa: CASSPPGTSGKGEQFF; CDR3nt: TGCGCCAGCAGCCCCCCCGGGACTAGCGGGAAAGGTGAGCAGTTCTTC
abundance: many; d_gene: -; j_gene: TRBJ2-2; v_gene: TRBV12-3/TRBV12-4; CDR3aa: CASNSGTSNTGELFF; CDR3nt: TGTGCCAGCAACTCTGGGACTTCCAACACCGGGGAGCTGTTTTTT
abundance: -; d_gene: -; j_gene: TRBJ2-6; v_gene: TRBV5-1; CDR3aa: CASSLATVSGANVLTF; CDR3nt: TGCGCCAGCAGCTTGGCGACAGTCTCTGGGGCCAACGTCCTGACTTTC
abundance: few; d_gene: -; j_gene: TRBJ1-5; v_gene: TRBV7-8; CDR3aa: CASSLLDQTSNQPQHF; CDR3nt: TGTGCCAGCAGCTTATTAGACCAAACAAGCAATCAGCCCCAGCATTTT
abundance: many; d_gene: -; j_gene: TRBJ2-3; v_gene: TRBV9; CDR3aa: CASSVADTDTQYF; CDR3nt: TGTGCCAGCAGCGTAGCAGACACAGATACGCAGTATTTT
abundance: few; d_gene: -; j_gene: TRBJ2-4; v_gene: TRBV6-5; CDR3aa: CASSYSRIGAKNIQYF; CDR3nt: TGTGCCAGCAGTTACTCCCGAATTGGGGCCAAAAACATTCAGTACTTC
abundance: many; d_gene: -; j_gene: TRBJ2-7; v_gene: TRBV28; CDR3aa: CASSAAPYEQYF; CDR3nt: TGTGCCAGCAGTGCGGCCCCGTACGAGCAGTACTTC
abundance: many; d_gene: TRBD2; j_gene: TRBJ2-5; v_gene: TRBV12-3/TRBV12-4; CDR3aa: CASSPPGLARRETQYF; CDR3nt: TGTGCCAGCAGTCCCCCGGGACTAGCGCGCCGCGAGACCCAGTACTTC
abundance: -; d_gene: -; j_gene: TRBJ2-1; v_gene: TRBV3-1; CDR3aa: CASSLELIQDNEQFF; CDR3nt: TGTGCCAGCAGCCTGGAGCTCATACAGGACAATGAGCAGTTCTTC
abundance: few; d_gene: TRBD1; j_gene: TRBJ1-3; v_gene: TRBV6-1; CDR3aa: CASSDNRDRGQRSGNTIYF; CDR3nt: TGTGCCAGCAGTGATAATCGGGACAGGGGGCAGAGATCTGGAAACACCATATATTTT
abundance: many; d_gene: -; j_gene: TRBJ2-6; v_gene: TRBV28; CDR3aa: CASSFGPTGANVLTF; CDR3nt: TGTGCCAGCAGTTTCGGGCCGACTGGGGCCAACGTCCTGACTTTC
abundance: -; d_gene: TRBD1; j_gene: TRBJ1-2; v_gene: TRBV7-8; CDR3aa: CASSLTTGAEGYTF; CDR3nt: TGTGCCAGCAGCCTCACGACAGGGGCAGAGGGCTACACCTTC
abundance: many; d_gene: -; j_gene: TRBJ2-2; v_gene: TRBV7-8; CDR3aa: CASSYQISGSGELFF; CDR3nt: TGTGCCAGCAGCTACCAAATCTCGGGGAGCGGGGAGCTGTTTTTT
abundance: -; d_gene: TRBD2; j_gene: TRBJ2-7; v_gene: TRBV18; CDR3aa: CASSPSPSGSISGNEQYF; CDR3nt: TGTGCCAGCTCACCATCCCCTAGCGGGAGTATTTCCGGAAACGAGCAGTACTTC
abundance: -; d_gene: TRBD2; j_gene: TRBJ2-1; v_gene: TRBV20-1; CDR3aa: CSALGGGNEQFF; CDR3nt: TGCAGTGCTCTAGGCGGGGGCAATGAGCAGTTCTTC
abundance: -; d_gene: -; j_gene: TRBJ2-7; v_gene: TRBV6-1; CDR3aa: CASSKSEGPYEQYF; CDR3nt: TGTGCCAGCAGTAAATCGGAGGGCCCCTACGAGCAGTACTTC
abundance: once; d_gene: -; j_gene: TRBJ1-1; v_gene: TRBV29-1; CDR3aa: CSVVLLSHPSNTEAFF; CDR3nt: TGCAGCGTTGTTTTGCTGTCCCACCCCTCGAACACTGAAGCTTTCTTT
abundance: -; d_gene: -; j_gene: TRBJ2-5; v_gene: TRBV12-3/TRBV12-4; CDR3aa: CASSSEQGWQETQYF; CDR3nt: TGTGCCAGCAGTTCGGAGCAGGGGTGGCAAGAGACCCAGTACTTC
abundance: many; d_gene: -; j_gene: TRBJ2-1; v_gene: TRBV7-2; CDR3aa: CASSSWEGGYNEQFF; CDR3nt: TGTGCCAGCAGCTCGTGGGAGGGGGGATACAATGAGCAGTTCTTC
abundance: few; d_gene: -; j_gene: TRBJ2-2; v_gene: TRBV7-8; CDR3aa: CASSPVRITNTGELFF; CDR3nt: TGTGCCAGCAGCCCAGTTCGTATAACGAACACCGGGGAGCTGTTTTTT
abundance: many; d_gene: -; j_gene: TRBJ2-3; v_gene: TRBV7-2; CDR3aa: CASSLEGKADTQYF; CDR3nt: TGTGCCAGCAGCCTGGAGGGGAAAGCAGATACGCAGTATTTT
abundance: -; d_gene: TRBD2; j_gene: TRBJ2-1; v_gene: TRBV20-1; CDR3aa: CCARAPLAGLGQFF; CDR3nt: TGCTGTGCTAGAGCCCCACTAGCGGGCCTGGGGCAGTTCTTC
abundance: many; d_gene: -; j_gene: TRBJ2-7; v_gene: TRBV10-3; CDR3aa: CAISETALYEQYF; CDR3nt: TGTGCCATCAGTGAGACAGCGCTCTACGAGCAGTACTTC
abundance: many; d_gene: -; j_gene: TRBJ2-1; v_gene: TRBV25-1; CDR3aa: CASSEYKVRINEQFF; CDR3nt: TGTGCCAGCAGTGAATATAAGGTCAGGATCAATGAGCAGTTCTTC
abundance: few; d_gene: TRBD1; j_gene: TRBJ1-5; v_gene: TRBV6-2/TRBV6-3; CDR3aa: CASSLWRDRVNQPQHF; CDR3nt: TGTGCCAGCAGTCTATGGAGGGACAGGGTGAATCAGCCCCAGCATTTT